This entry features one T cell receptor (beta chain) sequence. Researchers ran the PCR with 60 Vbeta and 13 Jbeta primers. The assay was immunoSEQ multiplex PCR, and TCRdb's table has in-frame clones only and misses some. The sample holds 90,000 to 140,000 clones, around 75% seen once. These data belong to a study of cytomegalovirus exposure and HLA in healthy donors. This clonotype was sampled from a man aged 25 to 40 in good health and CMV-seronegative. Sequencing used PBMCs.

CDR3 sequence reads: CASSQGTGVNTEAFF. CDR3 bases: TGCGCCAGCAGCCAAGGGACAGGGGTGAACACTGAAGCTTTCTTT. This chain uses TRBV4-3 with TRBJ1-1, with 9 positions matching TRBD1. The V gene end was trimmed by 1 base and the J gene end by 0 bases; junction bases not matched to a gene: 0. This CDR3 is built from 15 residues. The V gene's germline CDR1 is LGHNA and CDR2 YSLEER.